These 26 T cell receptor beta chains originate from one sample sequenced in a study of cytomegalovirus exposure and HLA in healthy donors. PCR primers comprised 60 Vbeta and 13 Jbeta primers. TCRdb's table, derived via immunoSEQ multiplex PCR, lists solely in-frame clones and lacks some. This table has 100,000 to 150,000 clones, 80% appearing once. Sequencing input: PBMCs. These receptors all come from a man aged 35-49 years in good health and CMV-seronegative.

The rearrangement uses TRBV5-1 and TRBJ2-7; TRBD2 matches at 9 bases. CDR3 length equals 16 residues. Looked up from germline, CDR1 is SGHRS and CDR2 is YFSETQ. Germline trimming cut 0 bases from V and 0 bases from J; bases unmatched to any gene: 4. In DNA form, the CDR3 reads TGCGCCAGCAGCTTGGAGGGACTAGCCCCCTCCTACGAGCAGTACTTC. It is translated as CASSLEGLAPSYEQYF.

V gene TRBV2 combines with J gene TRBJ1-6; D gene ambiguous. The CDR3 has 13 residues. Trimming stripped 3 bases from V and 5 bases from J, with 5 bases between. Germline-derived CDR1 and CDR2 are SNHLY and FYNNEI. CDR3 sequence (DNA): TGTGCCAGCAGTGATAATAATAATTCACCCCTCCACTTT. It is translated as CASSDNNNSPLHF.

This clone was found a few times. The chain uses TRBV28 and TRBJ2-3; perhaps TRBD1 as D (5 bases). The V end lost 4 bases, the J end lost 3 bases, and 11 bases lay between the germline ends. There are 14 residues in the CDR3. The germline CDR1 and CDR2 sequences are MDHEN and SYDVKM. The DNA for the CDR3 is TGTGCCAGCAGTTCAGGGTTGGGAACAGATACGCAGTATTTT. It yields the protein CASSSGLGTDTQYF.

The chain uses TRBV7-2 and TRBJ2-7; 7 nucleotides agree with TRBD1. Germline CDR1 reads SGHTA; CDR2 reads FQGNSA. The V segment lost 5 bases and the J segment 2 bases; nucleotides outside the gene matches: 9. The CDR3 covers 15 residues. Written as DNA, the CDR3 is TGTGCCAGCAGCCTGGACAGGATTGTGGCCTACGAGCAGTACTTC. Its protein is CASSLDRIVAYEQYF.

This clone was seen once. The chain carries TRBV19 and TRBJ1-1, with D hard to call. The length of the CDR3 is 15 residues. V lost 9 bases, J lost 0 bases, and 17 bases lay in between. Looked up from germline, CDR1 is LNHDA and CDR2 is SQIVND (reference sequence). CDR3 sequence reads: CASHPVGSVNTEAFF. In nucleotides, the CDR3 is TGTGCCAGCCACCCGGTCGGTAGTGTGAACACTGAAGCTTTCTTT.

V gene TRBV28 combines with J gene TRBJ1-5; weak D call: TRBD1 (5 bases). CDR3 length: 14 amino acids. Trimming pared 7 bases from V and 4 bases from J, leaving 14 bases between. Germline V CDR1 and CDR2: MDHEN, SYDVKM. The CDR3 sequence is CASNLDSLNQPQHF. CDR3 coding DNA: TGTGCCAGCAACCTCGACAGCCTTAATCAGCCCCAGCATTTT.

V is TRBV7-3 and J is TRBJ2-1, with a tentative D call TRBD1 (5 bases). The CDR3 contains 12 residues. Germline CDR1 is SGHTA and CDR2 is FQGTGA. Trimming stripped 2 bases from V and 10 bases from J, with 9 bases between. In DNA form, the CDR3 reads TGTGCCAGCAGCTTATCTGGGGCGGAGCAGTTCTTC. Translated, it gives CASSLSGAEQFF.

CDR3 coding DNA: TGTGCCAGCAGCCCCCGGCGGCTAGCGTCGAACACCGGGGAGCTGTTTTTT. It is translated as CASSPRRLASNTGELFF. The chain joins TRBV7-3 to TRBJ2-2, with D perhaps TRBD2 (6 bases). This CDR3 region has 17 residues. V lost 5 bases to trimming and J lost 0 bases, with 16 bases between them. Germline V gives CDR1 SGHTA, CDR2 FQGTGA.

The chain carries TRBV6-6 and TRBJ2-1; TRBD2 matches 7 bases. Unmatched junction bases numbered 5, after V lost 4 bases and J lost 5 bases. Germline CDR1 is MNHNY and CDR2 is SVGAGI (reference sequence). This CDR3 spans 14 amino acids. The CDR3, as DNA: TGTGCCAGCAGTTCCAGACTAGCCAACAATGAGCAGTTCTTC. This gives the protein CASSSRLANNEQFF.

Regarding this clone: At one end the junction does not follow the germline gene, possibly because of a read error. V gene TRBV29-1 combines with J gene TRBJ1-1; TRBD1 is a possible D gene (6 bases). This CDR3 region has 13 residues. CDR1 and CDR2 (germline): SQVTM, ANQGSEA. The CDR3 DNA reads TGCAGCGGTGAAACAGGGTTGAACACTGAAGCTTTCTTT. This codes for CSGETGLNTEAFF.

The V call is TRBV5-4, the J call TRBJ1-2; D is ambiguous. Trimming took off 5 bases at V and 4 bases at J, with 15 bases between the two ends. There are 14 residues in the CDR3. Per the germline V gene, CDR1 is SGHNT and CDR2 is YYREEE (reference sequence). The CDR3 here is CASSFLSGSYGYTF. The CDR3 DNA reads TGTGCCAGCAGTTTCCTCTCGGGTTCCTATGGCTACACCTTC.

The rearrangement links TRBV30 to TRBJ1-5; no clear D. Germline V gene sequence: CDR1 GTSNPN, CDR2 SVGIG (reference sequence). Trimming took 6 bases from V and 3 from J, leaving 15 bases between them. This CDR3 is built from 14 residues. Here the CDR3 reads CACSGPRDNQPQHF. Here the CDR3 DNA reads TGTGCCTGCTCGGGTCCCCGCGACAATCAGCCCCAGCATTTT. The whole variable domain, remainder taken from reference TRBV30 and TRBJ1-5, is SQTIHQWPATLVQPVGSPLSLECTVEGTSNPNLYWYRQAAGRGLQLLFYSVGIGQISSEVPQNLSASRPQDRQFILSSKKLLLSDSGFYLCACSGPRDNQPQHFGDGTRLSIL.

This chain links TRBV6-1 with TRBJ2-7; 11 bases are a match to TRBD2. This CDR3 comprises 15 residues. CDR1 MNHNS and CDR2 SASEGT come from the germline V gene. V dropped 5 bases and J dropped 3; count of bases not matched to a gene: 6. The CDR3 DNA sequence: TGTGCCAGCAGTCAGACTAGCGGGGCACACTACGAGCAGTACTTC. This encodes CASSQTSGAHYEQYF.

This chain uses TRBV5-1 with TRBJ2-7; 7 positions agree with TRBD1. V shed 0 bases, J shed 3 bases, and the junction held 3 bases outside the gene matches. The germline CDR1 and CDR2 sequences are SGHRS and YFSETQ. The CDR3 has 14 amino acids. In nucleotides, the CDR3 is TGCGCCAGCAGCTTGGACAGGGGTTACTACGAGCAGTACTTC. Translated: CASSLDRGYYEQYF.

The chain uses TRBV4-2 and TRBJ2-1, with TRBD2 matching 8 bases. CDR1 and CDR2 from the germline V gene are LGHNA and YNFKEQ. V lost 1 base, J lost 4 bases, and 6 bases stayed unmatched. CDR3 length: 16 amino acids. The chain's CDR3 is CASSQATGGAYNEQFF. The CDR3 region has the DNA TGTGCCAGCAGCCAAGCTACGGGGGGGGCATACAATGAGCAGTTCTTC.

The chain combines TRBV28 with TRBJ1-2, with a possible D match to TRBD1 (6 bases). V lost 8 bases and J lost 7, with 11 bases in between. Germline-derived CDR1 and CDR2 are MDHEN and SYDVKM. There are 11 residues in the CDR3. CDR3 protein: CASLGQRGYTF. CDR3 in DNA: TGTGCCAGCCTTGGACAGCGTGGCTACACCTTC.

This chain connects TRBV28 to TRBJ2-3; 9 nucleotides align to TRBD1. The CDR3 has 14 residues. The ends lost 3 bases at V and 9 bases at J; junction bases unmatched: 7. CDR1 is MDHEN, CDR2 SYDVKM, per germline. CDR3 sequence reads: CASSFGTGRWTQYF. CDR3 coding DNA: TGTGCCAGCAGTTTCGGGACAGGGCGATGGACGCAGTATTTT.

This clone was seen a single time. The rearrangement joins TRBV27 to TRBJ1-2, with 10 nucleotides matching TRBD1. Germline V gene lookup returns CDR1 MNHEY and CDR2 SMNVEV (reference sequence). The J segment lost 8 bases and the V segment lost 6 bases, leaving 9 bases of the junction unmatched. The CDR3 extends over 14 amino acids. CDR3 DNA sequence: TGTGCCAGCAGAAAACCGGGACAGGGGATAGGCTACACCTTC. This translates into CASRKPGQGIGYTF.

The chain joins TRBV19 to TRBJ2-7; D gene uncertain. The CDR3 length is 14 residues. Per the germline V gene, CDR1 is LNHDA and CDR2 is SQIVND (reference sequence). V was shortened by 9 bases and J by 2 bases, with 17 bases between the two germline ends. Here the CDR3 reads CASAPTHSPYEQYF. The CDR3, as DNA: TGTGCCAGCGCCCCAACTCACTCCCCCTACGAGCAGTACTTC. Full variable domain (outside the CDR3, taken from reference TRBV19 and TRBJ2-7): DGGITQSPKYLFRKEGQNVTLSCEQNLNHDAMYWYRQDPGQGLRLIYYSQIVNDFQKGDIAEGYSVSREKKESFPLTVTSAQKNPTAFYLCASAPTHSPYEQYFGPGTRLTVT.

J is TRBJ2-2 and V is TRBV7-6; 12 nucleotides agree with TRBD2. The V and J ends lost 2 bases and 6 bases, in that order; junction bases with no gene match: 1. Germline lookup yields CDR1 SGHVS and CDR2 FNYEAQ. The CDR3 spans 15 residues. The CDR3: CASSLLAGGAGELFF. CDR3 bases: TGTGCCAGCAGCTTACTAGCGGGAGGGGCCGGGGAGCTGTTTTTT. Full variable domain (rest looked up from reference TRBV7-6 and TRBJ2-2): GAGVSQSPRYKVTKRGQDVALRCDPISGHVSLYWYRQALGQGPEFLTYFNYEAQQDKSGLPNDRFSAERPEGSISTLTIQRTEQRDSAMYRCASSLLAGGAGELFFGEGSRLTVL.

The chain carries TRBV5-6 and TRBJ1-4, with D tentatively TRBD1 (6 bases). Germline CDR1 and CDR2: SGHDT and YYEEEE. V was trimmed by 6 bases and J by 10 bases, leaving 19 bases between them. The CDR3 extends over 14 amino acids. CDR3: CASTSGGRGGKLFF. The CDR3 bases are TGTGCCAGCACTTCTGGAGGGAGGGGGGGAAAACTGTTTTTT.

The genes are TRBV6-5 and TRBJ2-2; a possible D gene is TRBD1 (6 bases). In germline, CDR1 is MNHEY, CDR2 SVGAGI. This CDR3 has 15 amino acids. The V end lost 5 bases, the J end lost 6 bases, and 16 bases lay between the germline ends. The CDR3 region has the DNA TGTGCCAGCAGTCAAGACAGGCCCTCCCCCGGGGAGCTGTTTTTT. Translation gives CASSQDRPSPGELFF.

The rearrangement links TRBV5-1 to TRBJ2-7, with 12 bases lining up with TRBD2. This CDR3 has 15 residues. Germline V lookup: CDR1 SGHRS, CDR2 YFSETQ. With 2 bases clipped from V and 3 bases from J, the junction kept 3 bases outside the gene matches. The CDR3: CASSFGLAGNYEQYF. The DNA of the CDR3 is TGCGCCAGCAGCTTTGGACTAGCGGGGAACTACGAGCAGTACTTC.

The chain joins TRBV19 to TRBJ2-1; TRBD2 aligns across 7 bases. Germline V gene sequence: CDR1 LNHDA, CDR2 SQIVND (reference sequence). V lost 3 bases to trimming and J lost 6 bases; unmatched junction nucleotides: 8. This CDR3 comprises 15 residues. The CDR3 reads CASSMGWEGLNEQFF. CDR3 nucleotides: TGTGCCAGTAGTATGGGGTGGGAGGGCCTCAATGAGCAGTTCTTC.

This clone has more than one count but fewer than ten. The chain combines TRBV7-8 with TRBJ2-1; 10 bases are shared with TRBD2. Germline V gene data show CDR1 as SGHVS and CDR2 as FQNEAQ. This CDR3 spans 19 amino acids. The V and J ends lost 3 bases and 1 base, in that order; junction bases with no gene match: 12. The chain's CDR3 is CASSLALSSGSISYNEQFF. As DNA, the CDR3 is TGTGCCAGCAGCTTGGCACTCTCTAGCGGGAGTATTTCCTACAATGAGCAGTTCTTC.

This chain links TRBV29-1 with TRBJ1-2; TRBD1 agrees at 7 bases. The CDR3 runs to 13 residues. V lost 6 bases and J lost 2; bases outside the gene matches: 6. CDR1 is SQVTM and CDR2 is ANQGSEA in the germline V gene. CDR3 sequence reads: CSVGTDSNYGYTF. CDR3 nucleotide sequence: TGCAGCGTGGGGACAGATTCCAACTATGGCTACACCTTC.